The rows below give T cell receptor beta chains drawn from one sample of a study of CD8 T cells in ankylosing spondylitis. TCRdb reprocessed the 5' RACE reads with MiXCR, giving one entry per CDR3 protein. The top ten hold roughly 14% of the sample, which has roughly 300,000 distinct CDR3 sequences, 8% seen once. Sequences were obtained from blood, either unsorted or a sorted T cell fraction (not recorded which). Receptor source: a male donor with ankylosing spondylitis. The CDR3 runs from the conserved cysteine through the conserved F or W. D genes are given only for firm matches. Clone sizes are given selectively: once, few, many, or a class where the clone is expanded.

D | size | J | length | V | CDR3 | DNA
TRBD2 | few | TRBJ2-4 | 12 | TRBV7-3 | CASSGASNIQYF | TGTGCCAGTAGCGGGGCATCGAACATTCAGTACTTC
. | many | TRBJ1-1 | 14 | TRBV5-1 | CASSLTGRDTEAFF | TGCGCCAGCAGCTTGACAGGGAGGGACACTGAAGCTTTCTTT
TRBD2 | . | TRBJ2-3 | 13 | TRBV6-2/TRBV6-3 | CASRAGAGDTQYF | TGTGCCAGCAGAGCGGGAGCTGGAGATACGCAGTATTTT
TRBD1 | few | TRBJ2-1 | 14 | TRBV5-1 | CASSLDRGTDEQFF | TGCGCCAGCAGCTTGGACAGGGGTACGGATGAGCAGTTCTTC
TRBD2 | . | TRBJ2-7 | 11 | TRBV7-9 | CASSLGGHEDF | TGTGCCAGCAGCTTGGGAGGGCACGAGGACTTC
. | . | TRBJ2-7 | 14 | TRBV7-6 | CASSLSQALYEQYF | TGTGCCAGCAGCTTATCACAGGCGCTCTACGAGCAGTACTTC
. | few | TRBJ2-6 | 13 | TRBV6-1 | CASQSSGANVLTF | TGTGCCAGCCAGAGCTCTGGGGCCAACGTCCTGACTTTC
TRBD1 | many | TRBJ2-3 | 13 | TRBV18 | CASREGAKDTQYF | TGTGCCAGCAGAGAGGGGGCTAAAGATACGCAGTATTTT
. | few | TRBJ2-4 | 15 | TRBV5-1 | CASSLEGPVQNIQYF | TGCGCCAGCAGCTTGGAAGGCCCGGTCCAAAACATTCAGTACTTC
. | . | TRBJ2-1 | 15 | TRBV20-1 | CSARVAGRIPNEQFF | TGCAGTGCTAGAGTCGCAGGGAGAATCCCAAATGAGCAGTTCTTC
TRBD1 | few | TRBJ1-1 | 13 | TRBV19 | CASSLQGEAGAFF | TGTGCCAGTAGTCTACAGGGGGAGGCGGGTGCTTTCTTT
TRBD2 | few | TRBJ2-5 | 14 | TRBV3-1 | CASSQTSGGETQYF | TGTGCCAGCAGCCAAACTAGCGGGGGAGAGACCCAGTACTTC
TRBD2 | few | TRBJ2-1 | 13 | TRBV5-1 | CASSLDGLAEQFF | TGCGCCAGCAGCTTGGACGGACTAGCGGAGCAGTTCTTC
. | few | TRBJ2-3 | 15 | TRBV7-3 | CASSPGRGAGDTQYF | TGTGCCAGCAGCCCGGGACGGGGGGCTGGAGATACGCAGTATTTT
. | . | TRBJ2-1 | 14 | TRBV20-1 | CSARDDLRVNEQFF | TGCAGTGCTAGAGATGACCTTCGGGTCAATGAGCAGTTCTTC
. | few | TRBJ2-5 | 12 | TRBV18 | CASGQNQETQYF | TGTGCCAGTGGACAGAACCAAGAGACCCAGTACTTC
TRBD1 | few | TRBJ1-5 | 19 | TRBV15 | CATSGGQWETTHSNQPQHF | TGTGCCACCAGCGGGGGACAGTGGGAGACTACCCATAGCAATCAGCCCCAGCATTTT